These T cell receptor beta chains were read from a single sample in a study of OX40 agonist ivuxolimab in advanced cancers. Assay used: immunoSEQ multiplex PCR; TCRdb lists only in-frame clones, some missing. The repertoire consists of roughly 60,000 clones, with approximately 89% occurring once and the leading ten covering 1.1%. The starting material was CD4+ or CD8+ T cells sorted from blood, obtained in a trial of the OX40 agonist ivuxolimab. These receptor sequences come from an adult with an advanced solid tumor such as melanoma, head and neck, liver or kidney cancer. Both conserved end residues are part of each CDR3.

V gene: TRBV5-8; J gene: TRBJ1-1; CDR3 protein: CASSWLTDRVAEAFF
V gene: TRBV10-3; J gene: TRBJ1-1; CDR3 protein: CAITSAEAFF
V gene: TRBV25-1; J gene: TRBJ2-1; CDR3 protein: CASSIREYNEQFF
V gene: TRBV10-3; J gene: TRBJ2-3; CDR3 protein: CAISERRLADTDTQYF
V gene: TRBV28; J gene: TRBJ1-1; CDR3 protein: CASSRGGMPEAFF
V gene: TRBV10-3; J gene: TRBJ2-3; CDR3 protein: CAISIALDPYTDTQYF
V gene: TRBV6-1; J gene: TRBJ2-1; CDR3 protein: CASSEVGQGNEQFF
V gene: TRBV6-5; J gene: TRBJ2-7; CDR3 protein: CASSARIRATYEQYF
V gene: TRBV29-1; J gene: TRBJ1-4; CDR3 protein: CSVVGWTDEKLFF
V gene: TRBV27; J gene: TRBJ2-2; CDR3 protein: CASGIRTGNTGELFF
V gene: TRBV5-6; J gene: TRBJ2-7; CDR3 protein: CASSLGDAGGLQYF
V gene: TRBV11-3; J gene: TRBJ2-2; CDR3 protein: CASSPSGTRVAGELFF
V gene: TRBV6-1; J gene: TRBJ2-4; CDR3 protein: CASSEATAFNIQYF
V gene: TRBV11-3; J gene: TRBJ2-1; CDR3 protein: CASSWTSGSNEQFF
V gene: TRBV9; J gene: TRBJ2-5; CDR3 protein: CASSAAGVETQYF
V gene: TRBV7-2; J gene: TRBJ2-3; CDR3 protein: CASSQHSTQYF
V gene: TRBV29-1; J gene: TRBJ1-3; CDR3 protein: CSVGGPNTIYF
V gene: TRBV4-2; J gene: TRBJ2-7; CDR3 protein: CASSQAGGRDEQYF
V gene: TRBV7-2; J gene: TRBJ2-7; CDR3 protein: CASSSGLAFSSYEQYF
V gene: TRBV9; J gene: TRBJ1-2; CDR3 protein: CASSVRSGEGYTF
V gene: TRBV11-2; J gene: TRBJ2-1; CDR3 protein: CASSLDGGDNEQFF
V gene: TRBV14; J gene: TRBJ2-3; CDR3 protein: CASSLITDTQYF
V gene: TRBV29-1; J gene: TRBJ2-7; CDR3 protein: CSAHRGADGYEQYF
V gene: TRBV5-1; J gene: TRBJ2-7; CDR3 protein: CASSSPLGDSYEQYF
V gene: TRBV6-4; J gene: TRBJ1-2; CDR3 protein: CASSNDGGGTYGYTF
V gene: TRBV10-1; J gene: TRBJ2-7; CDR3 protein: CASSDSYEQYF
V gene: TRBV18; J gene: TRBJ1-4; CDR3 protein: CASSQDHQQKLFF
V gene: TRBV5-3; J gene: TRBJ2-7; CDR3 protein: CARSLLYTSGNPYEQYF
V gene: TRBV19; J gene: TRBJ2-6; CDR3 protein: CASRGTGGANVLTF
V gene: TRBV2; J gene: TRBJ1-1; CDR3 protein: CASSRDRGLEEAFF
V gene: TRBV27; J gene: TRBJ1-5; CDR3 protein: CASRQGIENQPQHF
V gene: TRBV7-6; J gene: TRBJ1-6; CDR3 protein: CASSLRTRGNNSPLHF
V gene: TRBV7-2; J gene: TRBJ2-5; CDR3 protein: CASSLAAGTQETQYF
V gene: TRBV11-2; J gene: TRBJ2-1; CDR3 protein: CASQGVEREEQFF
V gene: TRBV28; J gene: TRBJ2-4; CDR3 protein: CASSLSEWDIQYF
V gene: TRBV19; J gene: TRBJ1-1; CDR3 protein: CASSSTYWGNTEAFF